The rows below give T cell receptor beta chains drawn from one sample of a study of PD-L1 blockade in urothelial cancer. TCRdb's copy holds only in-frame clones and misses some; the assay was immunoSEQ multiplex PCR. Of some 60,000 clones detected, approximately 86% appear once; the ten largest clones hold 2.9%. The sequences come from PBMCs, collected around atezolizumab (anti-PD-L1) treatment. These receptors came from a man aged 45 to 65 with urothelial cancer. The CDR3 runs from the conserved cysteine through the conserved F or W. D genes are given only for firm matches. Not every row has a clone size; where given, it reads once, few, many or a size class.

abundance	v_gene	j_gene	d_gene	CDR3aa	CDR3nt
NA	TRBV18	TRBJ1-1	NA	CASSPQRSRAQTEAFF	TGTGCCAGCTCACCCCAGAGGAGCAGGGCCCAAACTGAAGCTTTCTTT
few	TRBV14	TRBJ1-3	NA	CASSSGRASSGNTIYF	TGTGCCAGCAGCTCCGGCAGGGCCAGCTCTGGAAACACCATATATTTT
NA	TRBV5-1	TRBJ2-7	NA	CASSFGPSGAEQYF	TGCGCCAGCAGCTTCGGACCTTCAGGGGCCGAGCAGTACTTC
once	TRBV7-9	TRBJ1-4	NA	CASSGTGFEKLFF	TGTGCCAGCAGCGGAACAGGGTTTGAAAAACTGTTTTTT
NA	TRBV7-9	TRBJ2-5	NA	CASSLGLLRGETQYF	TGTGCCAGCAGCTTAGGACTGCTGCGGGGAGAGACCCAGTACTTC
NA	TRBV10-3	TRBJ2-7	TRBD1	CAISESGQGNYEQYF	TGTGCCATCAGTGAGTCGGGACAGGGGAACTACGAGCAGTACTTC
NA	TRBV9	TRBJ1-1	TRBD1	CASSIGTANTEAFF	TGTGCCAGCAGCATCGGGACAGCGAACACTGAAGCTTTCTTT
NA	TRBV10-3	TRBJ2-3	NA	CAIRGPTDTQYF	TGTGCCATCAGGGGGCCTACAGATACGCAGTATTTT
once	TRBV9	TRBJ1-3	NA	CASSEEGGNTIYF	TGTGCCAGCAGCGAGGAGGGCGGAAACACCATATATTTT
NA	TRBV4-2	TRBJ1-3	NA	CASSQAQGSGNTIYF	TGTGCCAGCAGCCAAGCCCAGGGTTCTGGAAACACCATATATTTT
NA	TRBV28	TRBJ2-3	TRBD1	CASTRGQGSTDTQYF	TGTGCCAGCACAAGAGGACAGGGGAGCACAGATACGCAGTATTTT
NA	TRBV28	TRBJ2-7	TRBD2	CASSYWREGGGQYF	TGTGCCAGCAGTTACTGGAGGGAGGGAGGCGGGCAGTACTTC
NA	TRBV7-2	TRBJ2-2	TRBD2	CASSLASLAGNTGELFF	TGTGCCAGCAGCTTAGCGTCACTAGCGGGAAACACCGGGGAGCTGTTTTTT
NA	TRBV10-3	TRBJ1-1	NA	CAISAGRSGNTEAFF	TGTGCCATCAGCGCCGGGAGAAGTGGGAACACTGAAGCTTTCTTT
NA	TRBV7-9	TRBJ2-6	TRBD1	CASSLVGTGFFGANVLTF	TGTGCCAGCAGCTTAGTAGGGACAGGGTTCTTTGGGGCCAACGTCCTGACTTTC
NA	TRBV6-6	TRBJ2-1	TRBD2	CASSSTSGRWNEQFF	TGTGCCAGCAGTTCGACTAGCGGGAGGTGGAATGAGCAGTTCTTC
NA	TRBV19	TRBJ2-1	TRBD2	CASSIDPSGKNNEQFF	TGTGCCAGTAGTATCGATCCTAGCGGGAAGAACAATGAGCAGTTCTTC
NA	TRBV5-4	TRBJ2-1	NA	CASSLPRSGGEQFF	TGTGCCAGCAGCTTACCCCGTAGTGGTGGTGAGCAGTTCTTC
NA	TRBV2	TRBJ1-1	TRBD1	CASSETGAEAFF	TGTGCCAGCAGTGAAACAGGGGCCGAAGCTTTCTTT
few	TRBV10-3	TRBJ1-4	TRBD1	CAISDTDRGILFF	TGTGCCATCAGTGATACGGACAGGGGCATACTGTTTTTT
NA	TRBV28	TRBJ1-2	NA	CASRDPGDGYTF	TGTGCCAGCAGGGATCCAGGGGATGGCTACACCTTC
NA	TRBV23-1	TRBJ1-1	NA	CASSHRGGVEAFF	TGCGCCAGCAGTCATCGGGGGGGGGTTGAAGCTTTCTTT
few	TRBV5-1	TRBJ2-2	NA	CASSFQGNTGELFF	TGCGCCAGCAGCTTTCAGGGGAACACCGGGGAGCTGTTTTTT
NA	TRBV27	TRBJ2-1	TRBD2	CASSSLSGRKFF	TGTGCCAGCAGTTCCCTTAGCGGGAGAAAGTTCTTC
NA	TRBV19	TRBJ2-3	TRBD2	CASRREGQDTQYF	TGTGCCAGTAGGAGGGAGGGCCAAGATACGCAGTATTTT
NA	TRBV30	TRBJ1-1	NA	CASSRGEAFF	TGTGCCTCTTCGCGCGGTGAAGCTTTCTTT
NA	TRBV7-2	TRBJ2-7	TRBD1	CASSSAGTGDHEQYF	TGTGCCAGCAGCTCCGCCGGGACAGGGGACCACGAGCAGTACTTC
NA	TRBV9	TRBJ2-3	NA	CASSPGTDTQYF	TGTGCCAGCAGCCCTGGCACAGATACGCAGTATTTT
NA	TRBV27	TRBJ1-6	TRBD1	CASSLRDRKQLPLSPLHF	TGTGCCAGCAGTCTCCGGGACAGAAAACAGCTCCCTCTTTCACCCCTCCACTTT
NA	TRBV18	TRBJ2-3	NA	CASSEQGTSTDTQYF	TGTGCCAGCTCAGAACAGGGGACTAGCACAGATACGCAGTATTTT
NA	TRBV19	TRBJ2-7	TRBD1	CASKIDRASYEQYF	TGTGCCAGTAAAATAGACAGGGCCTCCTACGAGCAGTACTTC
NA	TRBV7-8	TRBJ1-2	NA	CASSEYSEWDYGYTF	TGTGCCAGCAGCGAGTACAGTGAATGGGACTATGGCTACACCTTC
NA	TRBV5-1	TRBJ2-1	TRBD2	CASSSLTSGSEEQFF	TGCGCCAGCAGCTCCCTAACTAGCGGGAGTGAGGAGCAGTTCTTC
NA	TRBV9	TRBJ2-1	TRBD2	CASSVDGGSVNEQFF	TGTGCCAGCAGCGTAGATGGCGGGAGCGTCAATGAGCAGTTCTTC
once	TRBV5-1	TRBJ2-3	NA	CASSLEVGRWDTQYF	TGCGCCAGCAGCTTGGAGGTGGGCCGGTGGGATACGCAGTATTTT
NA	TRBV28	TRBJ1-2	NA	CASSLRSPYDGYTF	TGTGCCAGCAGTCTCCGCAGTCCGTACGATGGCTACACCTTC
NA	TRBV2	TRBJ2-3	NA	CASESGGTQYF	TGTGCCAGCGAATCCGGAGGTACGCAGTATTTT
NA	TRBV5-4	TRBJ1-4	NA	CASSLGATGGEKLFF	TGTGCCAGCAGCTTGGGGGCGACAGGTGGTGAAAAACTGTTTTTT
NA	TRBV6-4	TRBJ2-1	NA	CASSAGHYNEQFF	TGTGCCAGCAGTGCCGGACACTACAATGAGCAGTTCTTC
NA	TRBV5-1	TRBJ2-1	NA	CASSLVGGRNEQFF	TGCGCCAGCAGCTTGGTTGGAGGGCGGAATGAGCAGTTCTTC
NA	TRBV18	TRBJ1-3	TRBD1	CASSSDRGIRNTIYF	TGTGCCAGCTCATCGGACAGGGGCATTCGAAACACCATATATTTT
NA	TRBV19	TRBJ1-1	NA	CASSIDGTSAAFF	TGTGCCAGTAGTATAGACGGGACATCAGCGGCTTTCTTT
NA	TRBV19	TRBJ2-6	TRBD2	CASRGGSGANVLTF	TGTGCCAGCCGGGGAGGGTCTGGGGCCAACGTCCTGACTTTC
NA	TRBV19	TRBJ1-1	NA	CATIGGSMNTEAFF	TGTGCCACCATAGGAGGGAGCATGAACACTGAAGCTTTCTTT
NA	TRBV7-9	TRBJ2-3	TRBD2	CASSLLGRTRADTQYF	TGTGCCAGCAGCTTACTTGGCCGGACTAGGGCAGATACGCAGTATTTT
NA	TRBV5-4	TRBJ1-2	NA	CASSLMGADYGYTF	TGTGCCAGCAGCTTGATGGGGGCGGACTATGGCTACACCTTC
once	TRBV9	TRBJ2-5	NA	CASSVSGFQETQYF	TGTGCCAGCAGCGTAAGCGGCTTCCAAGAGACCCAGTACTTC
NA	TRBV28	TRBJ2-7	TRBD1	CASSSPGTGRGPMSYEQYF	TGTGCCAGCAGTTCCCCCGGGACAGGGAGGGGTCCGATGTCCTACGAGCAGTACTTC
NA	TRBV10-3	TRBJ2-7	NA	CAISEGRSSYEQYF	TGTGCCATCAGTGAGGGTAGGAGCTCCTACGAGCAGTACTTC